This entry concerns a single T cell receptor (beta chain). Sequencing used immunoSEQ multiplex PCR; TCRdb keeps in-frame clones, though not all of them. The table lists 170,000 or so clones, roughly 86% of them singletons, with approximately 7% in the top ten. The data are from a study of blood T cell repertoires in COVID-19. Study-wide context: Sites in the United States, Italy and Spain provided acute and convalescent COVID-19 samples. PBMCs, B-cell-depleted T cells, or T cells were the source of the cDNA or gDNA that made up the material.

V trimming: 1 base; J trimming: 3 bases; junction bases outside the gene matches: 5. CDR1 and CDR2 (germline): SGHVS, FQNEAQ. CDR3 length equals 15 residues. The receptor comes from a man in his fifties with active or convalescent COVID-19. The material sequenced was peripheral blood. The chain uses TRBV7-8 and TRBJ2-7, with TRBD1 matching 8 bases. The CDR3 loop is CASSLEAGGFYEQYF. The DNA of the CDR3 is TGTGCCAGCAGCTTAGAAGCAGGGGGCTTCTACGAGCAGTACTTC.